This T cell receptor (beta chain) is drawn from a study of response to subunit inactivated influenza vaccine. The CDR3 has 16 amino acids. Trimming at V came to 6 bases and at J to 5 bases, leaving 9 bases not matched to a gene. Germline V gene sequence: CDR1 SNHLY, CDR2 FYNNEI. TCRdb reprocessed the RT-PCR reads via MiXCR and lists one record per CDR3 protein. Found here are hundreds of thousands of distinct CDR3 sequences, roughly 8.2% of them singletons; the top ten hold over 10%. The chain carries TRBV2 and TRBJ2-1; 11 bases agree with TRBD2. The TCR sequence derives from a man aged 50-75 years who received an inactivated influenza vaccine. Sequences were derived from PBMCs from blood, sampled 23 to 25 months after vaccination. CDR3 nucleotides: TGTGCCAGCAGCACCCAACTAGCGGGAGCCAACAATGAGCAGTTCTTC. It translates to CASSTQLAGANNEQFF. The whole variable domain, remainder taken from reference TRBV2 and TRBJ2-1, is EPEVTQTPSHQVTQMGQEVILRCVPISNHLYFYWYRQILGQKVEFLVSFYNNEISEKSEIFDDQFSVERPDGSNFTLKIRSTKLEDSAMYFCASSTQLAGANNEQFFGPGTRLTVL.